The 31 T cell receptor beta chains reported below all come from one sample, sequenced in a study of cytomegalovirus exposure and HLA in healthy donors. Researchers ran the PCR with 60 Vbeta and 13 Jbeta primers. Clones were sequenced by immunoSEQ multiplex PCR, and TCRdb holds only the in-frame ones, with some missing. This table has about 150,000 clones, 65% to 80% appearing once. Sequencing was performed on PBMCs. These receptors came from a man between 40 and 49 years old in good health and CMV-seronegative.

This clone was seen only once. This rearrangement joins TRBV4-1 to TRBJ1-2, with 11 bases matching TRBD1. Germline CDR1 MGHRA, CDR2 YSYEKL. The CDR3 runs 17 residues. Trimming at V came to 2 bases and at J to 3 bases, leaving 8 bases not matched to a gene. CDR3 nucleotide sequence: TGCGCCAGCAGCCAAATCGGTCCGGGACAGGGGGACTATGGCTACACCTTC. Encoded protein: CASSQIGPGQGDYGYTF.

The CDR3: CAWSSGGGNEQFF. The CDR3 DNA reads as TGTGCCTGGAGTAGCGGCGGAGGCAATGAGCAGTTCTTC. V gene TRBV30 combines with J gene TRBJ2-1, with a possible D match to TRBD2 (5 bases). There are 13 residues in the CDR3. The V gene lost 2 bases and the J gene lost 6 bases, with 11 bases spanning the gap. Germline V CDR1 and CDR2: GTSNPN, SVGIG (reference sequence).

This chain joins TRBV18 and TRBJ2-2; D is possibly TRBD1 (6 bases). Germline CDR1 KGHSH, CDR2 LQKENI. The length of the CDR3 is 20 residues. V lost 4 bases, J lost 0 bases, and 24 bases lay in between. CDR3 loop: CASSQKPFRRDTPNTGELFF. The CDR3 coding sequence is TGTGCCAGCTCACAAAAGCCATTCCGACGGGACACTCCGAACACCGGGGAGCTGTTTTTT.

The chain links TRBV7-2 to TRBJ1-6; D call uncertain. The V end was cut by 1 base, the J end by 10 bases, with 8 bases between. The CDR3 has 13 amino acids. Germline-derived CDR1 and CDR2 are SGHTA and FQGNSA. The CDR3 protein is CASSLDSLSPLHF. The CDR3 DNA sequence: TGTGCCAGCAGCTTAGACAGTTTATCACCCCTCCACTTT.

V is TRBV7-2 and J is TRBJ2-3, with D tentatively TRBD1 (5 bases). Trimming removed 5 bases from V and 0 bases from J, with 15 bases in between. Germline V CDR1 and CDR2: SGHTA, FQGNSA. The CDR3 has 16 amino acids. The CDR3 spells CASSLTGGPSTDTQYF. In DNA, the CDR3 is TGTGCCAGCAGCCTCACAGGTGGCCCGAGCACAGATACGCAGTATTTT.

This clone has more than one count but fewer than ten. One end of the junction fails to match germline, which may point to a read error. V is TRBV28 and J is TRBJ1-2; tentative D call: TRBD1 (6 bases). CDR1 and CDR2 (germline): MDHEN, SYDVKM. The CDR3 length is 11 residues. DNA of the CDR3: TGTGCCAGCAGTCAATACAGGGAGGGATTCTTC. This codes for CASSQYREGFF.

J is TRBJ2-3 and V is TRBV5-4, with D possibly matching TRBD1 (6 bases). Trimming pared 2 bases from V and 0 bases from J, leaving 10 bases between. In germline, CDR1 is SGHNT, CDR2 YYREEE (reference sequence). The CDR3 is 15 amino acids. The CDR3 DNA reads TGTGCCAGCAGCTTTTGGACAGCTAGCACAGATACGCAGTATTTT. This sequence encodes CASSFWTASTDTQYF.

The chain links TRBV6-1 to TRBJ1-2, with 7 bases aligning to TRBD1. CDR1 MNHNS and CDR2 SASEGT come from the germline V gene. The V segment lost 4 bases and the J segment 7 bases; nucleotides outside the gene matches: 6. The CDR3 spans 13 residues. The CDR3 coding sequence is TGTGCCAGCAGTGGTGGACAGGCCCTTGGCTACACCTTC. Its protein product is CASSGGQALGYTF.

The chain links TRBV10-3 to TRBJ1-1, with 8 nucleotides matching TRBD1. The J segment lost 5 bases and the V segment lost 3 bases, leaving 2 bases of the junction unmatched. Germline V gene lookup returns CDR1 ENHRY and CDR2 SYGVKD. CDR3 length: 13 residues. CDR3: CAISEQGGTEAFF. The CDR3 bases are TGTGCCATCAGTGAACAGGGGGGTACTGAAGCTTTCTTT.

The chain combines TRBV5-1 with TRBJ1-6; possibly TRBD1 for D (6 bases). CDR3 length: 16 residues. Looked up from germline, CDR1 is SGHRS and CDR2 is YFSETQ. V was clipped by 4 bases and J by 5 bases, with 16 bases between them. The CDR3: CASSPDLGANNSPLHF. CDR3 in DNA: TGCGCCAGCAGCCCAGACCTGGGGGCAAATAATTCACCCCTCCACTTT.

The CDR3: CASGLADQPQHF. The CDR3 region has the DNA TGTGCTAGTGGTTTGGCCGATCAGCCCCAGCATTTT. This chain joins TRBV12-5 and TRBJ1-5; D gene unclear. The CDR3 spans 12 residues. V was trimmed by 1 base and J by 5 bases, leaving 3 bases between them. CDR1 is LGHNT and CDR2 is FRNRAP in the germline V gene.

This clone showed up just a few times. CDR3 sequence reads: CASGQETEAFF. Here the CDR3 DNA reads TGTGCCAGCGGTCAGGAAACTGAAGCTTTCTTT. The chain links TRBV19 to TRBJ1-1; D not certain. Per germline, CDR1 LNHDA and CDR2 SQIVND (reference sequence). Trimming removed 9 bases from V and 5 bases from J, with 10 bases in between. The CDR3 covers 11 residues.

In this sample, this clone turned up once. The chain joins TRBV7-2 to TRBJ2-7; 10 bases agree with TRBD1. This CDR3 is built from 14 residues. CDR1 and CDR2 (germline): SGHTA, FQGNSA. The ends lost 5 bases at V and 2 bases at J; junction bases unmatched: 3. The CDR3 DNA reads TGTGCCAGCAGCCCAGGACAGGGGGCCTACGAGCAGTACTTC. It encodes CASSPGQGAYEQYF.

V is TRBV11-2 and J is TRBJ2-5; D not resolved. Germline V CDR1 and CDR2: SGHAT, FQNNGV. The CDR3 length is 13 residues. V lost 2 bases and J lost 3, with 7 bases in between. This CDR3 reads CASSLSPEETQYF. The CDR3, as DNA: TGTGCCAGCAGCTTATCCCCTGAAGAGACCCAGTACTTC.

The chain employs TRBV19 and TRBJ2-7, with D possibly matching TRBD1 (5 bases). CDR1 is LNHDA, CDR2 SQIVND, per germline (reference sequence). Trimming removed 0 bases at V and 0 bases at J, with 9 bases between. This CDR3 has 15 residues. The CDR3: CASSIDHRFSYEQYF. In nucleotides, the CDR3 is TGTGCCAGTAGTATAGATCACAGGTTCTCCTACGAGCAGTACTTC.

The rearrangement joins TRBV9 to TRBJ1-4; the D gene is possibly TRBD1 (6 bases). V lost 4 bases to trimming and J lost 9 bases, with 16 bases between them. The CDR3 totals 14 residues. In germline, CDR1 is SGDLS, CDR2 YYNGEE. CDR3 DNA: TGTGCCAGCAGCCCAGGTCAGGGGACCAAAAAACTGTTTTTT. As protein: CASSPGQGTKKLFF.

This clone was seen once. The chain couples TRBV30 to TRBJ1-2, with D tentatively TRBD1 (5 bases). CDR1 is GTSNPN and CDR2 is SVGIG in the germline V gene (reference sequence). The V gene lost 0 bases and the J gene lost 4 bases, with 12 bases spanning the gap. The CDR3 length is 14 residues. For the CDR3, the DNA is TGTGCCTGGAGTGTATCCCAGGGAATCTATGGCTACACCTTC. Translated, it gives CAWSVSQGIYGYTF.

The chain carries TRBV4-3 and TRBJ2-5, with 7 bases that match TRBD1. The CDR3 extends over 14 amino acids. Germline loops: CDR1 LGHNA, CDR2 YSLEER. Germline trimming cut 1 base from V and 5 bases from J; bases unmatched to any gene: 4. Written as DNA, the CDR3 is TGCGCCAGCAGCCAAGGACAGGGTGGCGAGACCCAGTACTTC. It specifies CASSQGQGGETQYF.

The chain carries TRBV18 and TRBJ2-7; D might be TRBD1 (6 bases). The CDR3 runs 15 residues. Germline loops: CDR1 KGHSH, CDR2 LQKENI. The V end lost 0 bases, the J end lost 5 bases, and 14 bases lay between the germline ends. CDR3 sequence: CASSPPITGMDEQYF. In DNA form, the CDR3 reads TGTGCCAGCTCACCACCTATCACAGGGATGGACGAGCAGTACTTC.

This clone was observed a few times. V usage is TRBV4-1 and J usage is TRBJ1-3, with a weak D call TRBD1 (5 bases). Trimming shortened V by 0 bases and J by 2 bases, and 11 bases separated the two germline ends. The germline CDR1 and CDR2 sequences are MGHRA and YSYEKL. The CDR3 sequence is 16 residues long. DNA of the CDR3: TGCGCCAGCAGCCAAGAAAGCCGGGGGGCTGGAAACACCATATATTTT. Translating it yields CASSQESRGAGNTIYF.

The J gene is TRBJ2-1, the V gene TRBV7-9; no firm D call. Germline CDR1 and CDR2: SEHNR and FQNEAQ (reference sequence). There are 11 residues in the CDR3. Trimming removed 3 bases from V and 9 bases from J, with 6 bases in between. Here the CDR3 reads CASSFSGEQFF. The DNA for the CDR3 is TGTGCCAGCAGCTTTTCGGGTGAGCAGTTCTTC.

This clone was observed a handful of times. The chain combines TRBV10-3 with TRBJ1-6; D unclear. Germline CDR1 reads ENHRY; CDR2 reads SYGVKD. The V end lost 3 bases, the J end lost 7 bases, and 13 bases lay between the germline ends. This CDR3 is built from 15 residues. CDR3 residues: CAISEQISTNSPLHF. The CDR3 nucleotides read TGTGCCATCAGTGAACAGATCAGCACCAATTCACCCCTCCACTTT.

The CDR3 nucleotides read TGCGCCAGCAGCTCCTGGCAGGGTCCTAATGAAAAACTGTTTTTT. Encoded protein: CASSSWQGPNEKLFF. This rearrangement joins TRBV4-1 to TRBJ1-4, with D possibly matching TRBD1 (5 bases). The CDR3 is 15 residues long. Trimming pared 5 bases from V and 3 bases from J, leaving 13 bases between. The germline gives CDR1 MGHRA, CDR2 YSYEKL.

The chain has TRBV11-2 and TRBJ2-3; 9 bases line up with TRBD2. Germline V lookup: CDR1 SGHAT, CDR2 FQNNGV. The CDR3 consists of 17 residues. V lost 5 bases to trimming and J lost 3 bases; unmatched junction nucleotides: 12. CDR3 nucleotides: TGTGCCAGCAGCCCGCAAGGTAGCGGGAGTTGGACAGATACGCAGTATTTT. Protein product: CASSPQGSGSWTDTQYF.

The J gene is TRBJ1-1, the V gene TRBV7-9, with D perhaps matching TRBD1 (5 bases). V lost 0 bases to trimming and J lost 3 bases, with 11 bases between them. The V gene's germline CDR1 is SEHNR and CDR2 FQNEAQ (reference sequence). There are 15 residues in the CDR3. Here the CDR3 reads CASSLAGGSDTEAFF. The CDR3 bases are TGTGCCAGCAGCTTAGCGGGGGGAAGTGACACTGAAGCTTTCTTT.

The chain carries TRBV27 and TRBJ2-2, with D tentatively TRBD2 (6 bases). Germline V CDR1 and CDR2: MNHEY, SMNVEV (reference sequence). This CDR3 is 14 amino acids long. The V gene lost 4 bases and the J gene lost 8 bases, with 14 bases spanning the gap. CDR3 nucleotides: TGTGCCAGCAGTTCCTCCGGGGGTGTGGGGGAGCTGTTTTTT. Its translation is CASSSSGGVGELFF.

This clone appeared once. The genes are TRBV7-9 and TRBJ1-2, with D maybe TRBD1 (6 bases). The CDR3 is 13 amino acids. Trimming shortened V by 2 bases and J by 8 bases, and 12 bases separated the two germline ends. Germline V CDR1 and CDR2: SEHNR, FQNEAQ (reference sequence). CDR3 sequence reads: CASSLIQGPGYTF. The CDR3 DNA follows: TGTGCCAGCAGCTTAATCCAGGGGCCCGGCTACACCTTC.

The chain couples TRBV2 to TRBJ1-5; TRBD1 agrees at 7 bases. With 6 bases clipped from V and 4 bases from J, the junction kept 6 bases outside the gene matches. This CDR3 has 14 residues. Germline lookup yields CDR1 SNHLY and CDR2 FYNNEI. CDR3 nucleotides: TGTGCCAGCAGAGGGGGCGCCGGGAATCAGCCCCAGCATTTT. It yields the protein CASRGGAGNQPQHF.

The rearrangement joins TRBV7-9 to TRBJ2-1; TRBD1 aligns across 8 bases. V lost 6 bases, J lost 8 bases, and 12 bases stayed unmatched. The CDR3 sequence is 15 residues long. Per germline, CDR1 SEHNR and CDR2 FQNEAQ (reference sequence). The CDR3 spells CASSILWTGNDEQFF. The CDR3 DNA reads TGTGCCAGCAGTATTTTATGGACAGGGAACGATGAGCAGTTCTTC.

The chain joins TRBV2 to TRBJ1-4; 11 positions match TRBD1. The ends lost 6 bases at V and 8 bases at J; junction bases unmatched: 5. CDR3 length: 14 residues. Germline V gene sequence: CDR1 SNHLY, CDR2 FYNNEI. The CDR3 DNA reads TGTGCCAGCAGCGGACAGGGGGCACGAGAAAAACTGTTTTTT. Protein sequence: CASSGQGAREKLFF. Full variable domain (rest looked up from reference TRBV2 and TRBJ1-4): EPEVTQTPSHQVTQMGQEVILRCVPISNHLYFYWYRQILGQKVEFLVSFYNNEISEKSEIFDDQFSVERPDGSNFTLKIRSTKLEDSAMYFCASSGQGAREKLFFGSGTQLSVL.

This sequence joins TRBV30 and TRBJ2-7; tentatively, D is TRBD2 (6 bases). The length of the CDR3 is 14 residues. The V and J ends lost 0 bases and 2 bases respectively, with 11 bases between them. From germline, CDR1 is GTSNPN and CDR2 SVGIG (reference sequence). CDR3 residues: CAWSVLRGAYEQYF. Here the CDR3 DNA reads TGTGCCTGGAGTGTACTGCGGGGTGCCTACGAGCAGTACTTC.